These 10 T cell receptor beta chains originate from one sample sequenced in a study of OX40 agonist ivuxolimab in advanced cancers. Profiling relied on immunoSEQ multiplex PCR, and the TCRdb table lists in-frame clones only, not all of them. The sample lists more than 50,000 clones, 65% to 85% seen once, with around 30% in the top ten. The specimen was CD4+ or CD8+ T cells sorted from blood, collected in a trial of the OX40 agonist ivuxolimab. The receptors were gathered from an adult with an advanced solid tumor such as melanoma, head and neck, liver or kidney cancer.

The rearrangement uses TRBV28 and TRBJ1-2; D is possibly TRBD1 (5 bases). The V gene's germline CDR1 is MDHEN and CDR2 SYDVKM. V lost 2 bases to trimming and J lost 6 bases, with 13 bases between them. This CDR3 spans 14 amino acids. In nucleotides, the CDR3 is TGTGCCAGCAGTTTACGACCAGGGACGGATGGCTACACCTTC. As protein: CASSLRPGTDGYTF.

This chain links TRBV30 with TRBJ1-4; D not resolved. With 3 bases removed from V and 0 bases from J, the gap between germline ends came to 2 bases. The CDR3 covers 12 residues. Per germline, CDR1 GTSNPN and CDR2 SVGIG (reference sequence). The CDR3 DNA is TGTGCCTGGAGGGCAACTAATGAAAAACTGTTTTTT. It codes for CAWRATNEKLFF.

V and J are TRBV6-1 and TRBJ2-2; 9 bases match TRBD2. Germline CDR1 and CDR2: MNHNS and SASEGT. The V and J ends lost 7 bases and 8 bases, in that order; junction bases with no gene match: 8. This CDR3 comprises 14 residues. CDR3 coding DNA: TGTGCCAGCAATTGGAGCGGGAGGTCTGGGGAGCTGTTTTTT. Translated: CASNWSGRSGELFF.

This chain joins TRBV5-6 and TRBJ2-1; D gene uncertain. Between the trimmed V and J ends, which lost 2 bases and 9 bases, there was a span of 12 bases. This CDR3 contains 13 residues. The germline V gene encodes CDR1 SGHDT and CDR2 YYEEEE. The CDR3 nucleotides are TGTGCCAGCAGCTTACTCTTCGCAGGTGAGCAGTTCTTC. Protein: CASSLLFAGEQFF. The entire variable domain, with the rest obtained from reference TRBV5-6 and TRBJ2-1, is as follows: DAGVTQSPTHLIKTRGQQVTLRCSPKSGHDTVSWYQQALGQGPQFIFQYYEEEERQRGNFPDRFSGHQFPNYSSELNVNALLLGDSALYLCASSLLFAGEQFFGPGTRLTVL.

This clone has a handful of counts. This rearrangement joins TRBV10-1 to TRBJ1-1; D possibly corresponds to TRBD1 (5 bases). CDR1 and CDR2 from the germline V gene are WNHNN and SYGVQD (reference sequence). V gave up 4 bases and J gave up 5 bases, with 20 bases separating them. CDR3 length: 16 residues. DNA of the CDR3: TGCGCCAGCAGTGGGGACCGACTCGCGAGGGGTACTGAAGCTTTCTTT. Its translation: CASSGDRLARGTEAFF.

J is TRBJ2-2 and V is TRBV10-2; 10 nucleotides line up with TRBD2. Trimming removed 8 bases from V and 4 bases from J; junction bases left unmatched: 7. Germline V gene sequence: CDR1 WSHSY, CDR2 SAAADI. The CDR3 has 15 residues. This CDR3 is CASRLAGASTGELFF. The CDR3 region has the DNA TGCGCCAGCCGCCTAGCGGGAGCGTCCACCGGGGAGCTGTTTTTT.

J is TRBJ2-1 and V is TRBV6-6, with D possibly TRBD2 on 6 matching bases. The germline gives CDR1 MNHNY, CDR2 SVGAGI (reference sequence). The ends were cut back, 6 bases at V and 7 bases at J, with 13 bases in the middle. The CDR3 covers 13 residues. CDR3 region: CASRRLEGNEQFF. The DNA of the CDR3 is TGTGCCAGCAGACGACTAGAGGGAAATGAGCAGTTCTTC.

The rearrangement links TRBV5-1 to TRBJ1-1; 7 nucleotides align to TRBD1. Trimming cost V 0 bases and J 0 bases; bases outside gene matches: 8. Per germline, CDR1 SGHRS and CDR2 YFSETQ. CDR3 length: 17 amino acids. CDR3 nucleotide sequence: TGCGCCAGCAGCTTGGGGGCGCCACAGGGGTTGAACACTGAAGCTTTCTTT. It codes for CASSLGAPQGLNTEAFF.

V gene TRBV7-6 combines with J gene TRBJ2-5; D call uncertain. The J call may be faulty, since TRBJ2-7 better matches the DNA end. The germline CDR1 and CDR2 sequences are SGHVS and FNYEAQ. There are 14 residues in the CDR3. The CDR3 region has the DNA TGTGCCAGCAGCTTAAGCCACCTCGCCTACGAGCAGTACTTC. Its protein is CASSLSHLAYEQYF.

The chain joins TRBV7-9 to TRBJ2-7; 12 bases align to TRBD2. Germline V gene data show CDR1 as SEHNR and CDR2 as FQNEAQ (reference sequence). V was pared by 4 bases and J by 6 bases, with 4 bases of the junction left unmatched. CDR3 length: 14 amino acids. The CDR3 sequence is CASSSSGRAAEQYF. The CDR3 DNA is TGTGCCAGCAGCTCTAGCGGGAGGGCAGCCGAGCAGTACTTC.